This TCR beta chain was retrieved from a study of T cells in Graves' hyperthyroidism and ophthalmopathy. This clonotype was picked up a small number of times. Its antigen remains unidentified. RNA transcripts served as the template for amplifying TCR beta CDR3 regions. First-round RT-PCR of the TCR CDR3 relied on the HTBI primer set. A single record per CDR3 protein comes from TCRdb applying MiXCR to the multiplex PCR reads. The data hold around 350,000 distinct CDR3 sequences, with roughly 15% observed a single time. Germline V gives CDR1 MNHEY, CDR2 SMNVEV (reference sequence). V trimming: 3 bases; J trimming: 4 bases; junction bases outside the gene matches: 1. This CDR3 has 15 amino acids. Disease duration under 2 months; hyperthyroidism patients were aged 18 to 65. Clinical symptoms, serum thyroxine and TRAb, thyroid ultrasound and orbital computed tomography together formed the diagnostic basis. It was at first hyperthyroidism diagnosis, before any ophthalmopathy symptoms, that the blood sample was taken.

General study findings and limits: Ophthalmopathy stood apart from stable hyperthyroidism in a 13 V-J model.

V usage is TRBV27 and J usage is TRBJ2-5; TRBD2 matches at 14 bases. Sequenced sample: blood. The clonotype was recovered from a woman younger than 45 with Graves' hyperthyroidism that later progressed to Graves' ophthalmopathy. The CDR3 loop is CASSLGTSGRETQYF. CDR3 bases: TGTGCCAGCAGTTTGGGGACTAGCGGGAGAGAGACCCAGTACTTC.